The clone carrying this T cell receptor beta chain was counted once. These data belong to a study of blood T cell repertoires in COVID-19. Overall study context: Both acute and convalescent COVID-19 samples were obtained from the United States, Italy and Spain.

Methods used by the authors: Scientists estimated how many nucleated cells there were by amplifying reference gene primers. TCRdb keeps only in-frame clones here, not all; method: immunoSEQ multiplex PCR. The V and J calls and the clone size are those of that table, but D and trimming were determined from the DNA. The sample contains over 85,000 clones, nearly 80% of which appear only once. The sequenced sample was peripheral blood. This sequence was found in a woman of 80 years or more with active or convalescent COVID-19.

The CDR3 sequence is CASSPRLAGGQTNEQFF. CDR3 bases: TGTGCCAGCTCACCCCGACTAGCGGGAGGGCAGACGAATGAGCAGTTCTTC. The V and J genes are TRBV18 and TRBJ2-1; 14 nucleotides match TRBD2. The germline V gene has CDR1 KGHSH and CDR2 LQKENI. Unmatched junction bases numbered 8, after V lost 3 bases and J lost 7 bases. The CDR3 has 17 amino acids.